The clone carrying this TCR beta chain appeared a few times. The target antigen is unknown. Investigators reverse transcribed all isolated RNA, so they sequenced expressed TCRB transcripts. Assay: immunoSEQ multiplex PCR; the TCRdb copy retains only in-frame clones and omits some. The profile shows under 850,000 clones, roughly 13% of them singletons. The data belong to a study of beta chain features in type 1 diabetes. Study overall: Similarity in age, gender and cell yields was seen between patients and healthy donors.

This CDR3 has 12 residues. Trimming shortened V by 3 bases and J by 3 bases, and 3 bases separated the two germline ends. Germline CDR1 and CDR2: SGHDN and FVKESK. The authors sorted CD4+ naive, central memory, regulatory and stem cell-like memory cells via CD45RO/CCR7/CD25/CD127/CD95/CD27. Overall study results and limits: PCR might pick shorter templates more often, in the same way for patients and controls. People with Type 1 diabetes carried modestly yet significantly shorter TCRB CDR3s in all four CD4+ subsets. VDJ junctions sequenced from type 1 diabetes patients showed fewer insertions and more deletions.

This chain uses TRBV14 with TRBJ1-5; the D is unclear. The sequenced sample was naive CD4+ T cells from blood. This sequence originates from a man between 18 and 29 years old with type 1 diabetes. CDR3 nucleotide sequence: TGTGCCAGCAGCCAGCACAATCAGCCCCAGCATTTT. This codes for CASSQHNQPQHF.